A selection of T cell receptor beta chains follows, all from one sample in a study of blood T cell repertoires in COVID-19. The data were produced by immunoSEQ multiplex PCR, yet TCRdb's version contains in-frame clones alone and is incomplete. The sample holds about 240,000 clones, 82% seen once. Material: peripheral blood. The receptors come from a woman in her fifties or sixties with active or convalescent COVID-19. Both conserved end residues are part of each CDR3. Fields, in order: J gene, D gene, clone size, V gene, CDR3 DNA, CDR3 protein. The D gene is left open where the match is weak. Clone size is given for some rows only: seen once, a few or many times, or a class if the clone is expanded.

>TRBJ2-4|TRBD1|.|TRBV19
TGTGCCAGTAGTATAGTCCCACAGGGGAACATTCAGTACTTC
CASSIVPQGNIQYF
>TRBJ1-2|TRBD1|.|TRBV6-5
TGTGCCAGCACCTCAGGGGGCTTGGGCTACACCTTC
CASTSGGLGYTF
>TRBJ1-2|.|.|TRBV25-1
TGTGCCAGCAGTGAAAGATCAGGGAATGGCTACACCTTC
CASSERSGNGYTF
>TRBJ1-2|.|.|TRBV11-1
TGTGCCAGCAGCTTCTCTGGGCAGACCTATGGCTACACCTTC
CASSFSGQTYGYTF
>TRBJ2-1|TRBD1|.|TRBV2
TGTGCCAGCAGCGTAACCCCGGGACAGGGGATCAATGAGCAGTTCTTC
CASSVTPGQGINEQFF
>TRBJ1-2|TRBD1|.|TRBV5-6
TGTGCCAGCAGCTTGCTGGACAGGGGGAATGGCTACACCTTC
CASSLLDRGNGYTF
>TRBJ2-1|TRBD2|.|TRBV2
TGTGCCAGCAGCGAAGGACTAGTTGAGGTTGAGCAGTTCTTC
CASSEGLVEVEQFF
>TRBJ2-1|TRBD1|.|TRBV18
TGTGCCAGCTCACCAGACAGGGGGCCCTACAATGAGCAGTTCTTC
CASSPDRGPYNEQFF
>TRBJ1-6|.|.|TRBV5-4
TGTGCCAGCAGCTCTAAGGACAGAGACTATAATTCACCCCTCCACTTT
CASSSKDRDYNSPLHF
>TRBJ2-5|.|few|TRBV7-2
TGTGCCAGCAGCTTAACTCGTTCGCCGGGGGAGACCCAGTACTTC
CASSLTRSPGETQYF
>TRBJ2-1|TRBD1|.|TRBV11-2
TGTGCCAGCAGCTTTTCGGGACAGGGAGGGAATGAGCAGTTCTTC
CASSFSGQGGNEQFF
>TRBJ1-2|TRBD1|.|TRBV30
TGTGCCTGGAGCCCGACAGGGATCGGCTATGGCTACACCTTC
CAWSPTGIGYGYTF
>TRBJ2-7|TRBD2|once|TRBV3-1/TRBV3-2
TGTGCCAGCAGTCGGACTAGAGACTACGAGCAGTACTTC
CASSRTRDYEQYF
>TRBJ1-5|.|.|TRBV5-8
TGTGCCAGCAGCTTGGGACAGATCACGGTTAGCAATCAGCCCCAGCATTTT
CASSLGQITVSNQPQHF
>TRBJ1-1|.|.|TRBV19
TGTGCCAGTAGTGTCCGATCACAGAGCCCGAACACTGAAGCTTTCTTT
CASSVRSQSPNTEAFF
>TRBJ2-2|TRBD2|few|TRBV7-3
TGTGCCAGCAGAACTAGCGGGGGGACCCGCGGGGAGCTGTTTTTT
CASRTSGGTRGELFF
>TRBJ1-1|TRBD1|once|TRBV19
TGTGCCAGTACCCTATACGCGAGGGGGCGATTGAACACTGAAGCTTTCTTT
CASTLYARGRLNTEAFF
>TRBJ1-5|.|few|TRBV2
TGTGCCAGCAGGGGCGGGGTTAATCAGCCCCAGCATTTT
CASRGGVNQPQHF
>TRBJ1-3|TRBD1|.|TRBV6-7
TGTGCCAGCAGTTACCCGGACAGGGGGTCTAACACCATATATTTT
CASSYPDRGSNTIYF
>TRBJ2-5|.|few|TRBV7-8
TGTGCCAGCAGCTTTAAACTCGCGGAGACCCAGTACTTC
CASSFKLAETQYF
>TRBJ2-1|TRBD2|.|TRBV15
TGTGCCACCAGCCCAGCGGGGGGTCTCGAGCAGTTCTTC
CATSPAGGLEQFF
>TRBJ1-2|.|.|TRBV5-1
TGCGCCAGCAGCTTGGCGCCCGGGTATGGCTACACCTTC
CASSLAPGYGYTF
>TRBJ1-1|TRBD1|.|TRBV18
TGTGCCAGCTCACAAGAAGGACAGGGGAACACTGAAGCTTTCTTT
CASSQEGQGNTEAFF
>TRBJ2-7|TRBD2|.|TRBV7-9
TGTGCCAGCATGCGCTTAGCGGGGGCCTACGAGCAGTACTTC
CASMRLAGAYEQYF
>TRBJ1-5|TRBD1|.|TRBV6-1
TGTGCCAGCAGTGAAGGAGGGGGACAGGGGCAGCCCCAGCATTTT
CASSEGGGQGQPQHF
>TRBJ1-5|.|.|TRBV30
TGTGCCTGGAGCTGGACAGCCCTCAATCAGCCCCAGCATTTT
CAWSWTALNQPQHF
>TRBJ2-3|TRBD1|.|TRBV19
TGTGCCAGTAGCTCTCCCGGACAGGGGCACACAGATACGCAGTATTTT
CASSSPGQGHTDTQYF
>TRBJ2-2|TRBD1|.|TRBV19
TGTGCCAGTACCGAGACAGGGGCGATTTACACCGGGGAGCTGTTTTTT
CASTETGAIYTGELFF
>TRBJ1-2|.|.|TRBV6-5
TGTGCCAGCAGTTACTCGCGGGAGTCGGCCTATGGCTACACCTTC
CASSYSRESAYGYTF
>TRBJ1-5|.|.|TRBV9
TGTGCCAGCAGCGAGTTGGAGGATCAGCCCCAGCATTTT
CASSELEDQPQHF
>TRBJ2-3|TRBD2|.|TRBV2
TGTGCCAGCAGTGAAGAAACTAGCGGGGGGAGGGCGACGCAGTATTTT
CASSEETSGGRATQYF
>TRBJ1-2|TRBD1|.|TRBV7-9
TGTGCCAGCAGTATTCCGGGACAGGGGAAGGATGGCTACACCTTC
CASSIPGQGKDGYTF
>TRBJ1-2|TRBD1|.|TRBV10-3
TGTGCCATCAGTGAGAGTAGCAGGGGGCCCCATAACTATGGCTACACCTTC
CAISESSRGPHNYGYTF
>TRBJ2-5|TRBD1|.|TRBV11-2
TGTGCCAGCAGCTATACTCTCGGGACAGTCCAAGAGACCCAGTACTTC
CASSYTLGTVQETQYF
>TRBJ1-6|.|.|TRBV10-3
TGTGCCATCGCGGGGGAGGGATCACCCCTCCACTTT
CAIAGEGSPLHF
>TRBJ1-1|.|.|TRBV6-1
TGTGCCAGCAGTGAACTTCGGGGGGCAAGGACTGAAGCTTTCTTT
CASSELRGARTEAFF
>TRBJ1-6|.|once|TRBV7-4
TGTGCCAGCAGCCCCCGCGGGGAGACTTCACCCCTCCACTTT
CASSPRGETSPLHF
>TRBJ1-2|.|few|TRBV7-3
TGTGCCAGCAGCGCCTTTGGTGGAGATGGCTACACCTTC
CASSAFGGDGYTF
>TRBJ1-5|TRBD1|.|TRBV5-1
TGCGCCAGCAGCCTCGGACAGGGAGGTCAGCCCCAGCATTTT
CASSLGQGGQPQHF
>TRBJ2-1|.|.|TRBV5-8
TGTGCCAGCAGCTTGGGTGGGGGCTCGGCGTATGAGCAGTTCTTC
CASSLGGGSAYEQFF
>TRBJ2-2|.|.|TRBV3-1/TRBV3-2
TGTGCCAGCAGCCAAGCCCCGATAGCCACCGGGGAGCTGTTTTTT
CASSQAPIATGELFF
>TRBJ2-1|TRBD2|.|TRBV19
TGTGCCAGTAGTATGGGTCGGGGGGGCCCCAACTACAATGAGCAGTTCTTC
CASSMGRGGPNYNEQFF
>TRBJ2-5|.|few|TRBV5-4
TGTGCCAGCAGCGACGGGCGGGCTGGGGAGACCCAGTACTTC
CASSDGRAGETQYF
>TRBJ2-7|TRBD1|.|TRBV6-2/TRBV6-3
TGTGCCAGCAGTACCCAGACAGGGGGCTCCCACGAGCAGTACTTC
CASSTQTGGSHEQYF
>TRBJ2-1|.|.|TRBV5-4
TGTGCCAGCAGCTGGGACTCTACAGGCAATGAGCAGTTCTTC
CASSWDSTGNEQFF
>TRBJ2-7|.|.|TRBV6-1
TGTGCCAGCAGTGAAGCGCGGGGGCCGGGGGTGCAGTACTTC
CASSEARGPGVQYF
>TRBJ2-1|TRBD2|.|TRBV2
TGTGCCAGCAGGGAGCTTCTAGCGGGGGGGCCTCTCGACTCCTACAATGAGCAGTTCTTC
CASRELLAGGPLDSYNEQFF
>TRBJ2-5|.|.|TRBV5-1
TGCGCCAGCAGCCGGACTGGCTTGGGAATACAAGAGACCCAGTACTTC
CASSRTGLGIQETQYF
>TRBJ1-2|.|.|TRBV10-3
TGTGCCATCAGTGACTCCATTGGGGGTACGGACAGAGGCTATGGCTACACCTTC
CAISDSIGGTDRGYGYTF
>TRBJ2-7|TRBD1|.|TRBV7-9
TGTGCCAGCAGCTTAGAGACAGGGGGACCCTACGAGCAGTACTTC
CASSLETGGPYEQYF
>TRBJ2-3|.|.|TRBV3-1/TRBV3-2
TGTGCCAGCAGCCACGGGGGTCGGTTAACAGATACGCAGTATTTT
CASSHGGRLTDTQYF
>TRBJ2-3|.|.|TRBV11-2
TGTGCCAGCAGCTTAGATAGGGGGTCCACAGATACGCAGTATTTT
CASSLDRGSTDTQYF
>TRBJ1-2|.|.|TRBV6-1
TGTGCCAGCAGTGAAGCTTTTGGAGGAACAGGGCGTAAGATGTCATATGGCTACACCTTC
CASSEAFGGTGRKMSYGYTF
>TRBJ2-7|.|once|TRBV2
TGTGCCAGCAGTCTCAGGGGCCACGGCTCCTACGAGCAGTACTTC
CASSLRGHGSYEQYF
>TRBJ1-5|.|once|TRBV19
TGTGCCAGTAGTACACAGGGTGTTCAGCCCCAGCATTTT
CASSTQGVQPQHF